The clone carrying this TCR beta chain was seen at least ten times. The data were taken from a study of early T cells in non-severe SARS-CoV-2 infection. Overall study context: Unsorted whole-blood RNA was sequenced in bulk, leaving chains unpaired.

V gave up 1 base and J gave up 2 bases, with 13 bases separating them. CDR3 size: 16 residues. In TCRdb, the 5' RACE reads were re-called with MiXCR into one record per CDR3 protein. The data show roughly 53,000 distinct CDR3 sequences, 8.5% to 12% seen once. The J gene is TRBJ2-3, the V gene TRBV12-3 or TRBV12-4, with D hard to call. The sequenced material came from whole blood. The clonotype originates from an adult who was a healthcare worker with PCR-confirmed SARS-CoV-2 infection or an uninfected control (not recorded which). CDR3 in DNA: TGTGCCAGCAGTTTAGGGCCTGGACCGATCACAGATACGCAGTATTTT. This codes for CASSLGPGPITDTQYF.